This T cell receptor (beta chain) appears in the sequencing data of a study of post-analysis software for immune sequencing data. Overall study: The disease courses spanned relapsing-remitting, secondary progressive and progressive-relapsing forms of multiple sclerosis.

TCR beta libraries were prepared from cDNA with unique molecular identifiers. Input of about 0.95 to 11 million T cells yielded a few hundred thousand cDNA molecules. TCRdb fed the PCR reads into MiXCR, producing one record per CDR3 protein. The sample lists approximately 400,000 distinct CDR3 sequences, less than 40% seen once, with roughly 13% in the top ten. The CDR3 length is 18 residues. Study-wide points: Versus controls, multiple sclerosis patients showed significantly lower diversity (normalized Chao1). Under F measure analysis, samples from one preparation batch co-clustered strongly. Elevated frequency relative to controls characterized roughly five TRBV segments in patients, TRBV5-6, TRBV5-1 and TRBV20-1 among them.

Concerning this clonotype: What it binds is unknown. Compared with germline, one end of the junction differs, possibly owing to a read error.

This rearrangement joins TRBV12-3 or TRBV12-4 to TRBJ1-5; maybe TRBD1 (5 bases). The material sequenced was blood. The sequence was collected from a girl aged 5-17 years with multiple sclerosis. The CDR3 nucleotides are TGTGCCAGCAGTTCCCCAGGGACCGTTTTTAGCAGCAAACAGCCCCAGCATTTT. The encoded protein is CASSSPGTVFSSKQPQHF.